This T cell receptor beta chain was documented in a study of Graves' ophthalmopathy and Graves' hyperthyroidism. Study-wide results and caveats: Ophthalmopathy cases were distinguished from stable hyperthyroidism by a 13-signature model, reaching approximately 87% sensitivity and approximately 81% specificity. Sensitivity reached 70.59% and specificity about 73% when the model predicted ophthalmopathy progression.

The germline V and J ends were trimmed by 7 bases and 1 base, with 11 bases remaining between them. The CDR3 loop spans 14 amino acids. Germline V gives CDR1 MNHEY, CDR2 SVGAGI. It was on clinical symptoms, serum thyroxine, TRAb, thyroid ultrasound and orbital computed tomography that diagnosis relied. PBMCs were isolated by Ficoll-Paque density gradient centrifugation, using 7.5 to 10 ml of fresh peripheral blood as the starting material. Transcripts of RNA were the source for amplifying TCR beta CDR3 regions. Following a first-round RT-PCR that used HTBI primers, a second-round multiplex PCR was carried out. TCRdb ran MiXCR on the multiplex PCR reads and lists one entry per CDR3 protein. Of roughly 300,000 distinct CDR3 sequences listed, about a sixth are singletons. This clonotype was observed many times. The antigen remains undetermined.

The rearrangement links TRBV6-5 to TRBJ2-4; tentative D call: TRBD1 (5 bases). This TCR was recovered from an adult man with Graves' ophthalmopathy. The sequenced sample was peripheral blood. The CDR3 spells CASTTAGAKNIQYF. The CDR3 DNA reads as TGTGCCAGCACCACGGCAGGGGCCAAAAACATTCAGTACTTC.